This T cell receptor (beta chain) was observed in a study of OX40 agonist ivuxolimab in advanced cancers. Across the study: Three patients responded partially, comprising one with hepatocellular carcinoma and two with cutaneous melanoma.

The protocol was immunoSEQ multiplex PCR, while the TCRdb copy is restricted to in-frame clones and leaves out a portion. This table has 30,000 to 45,000 clones, roughly 86% appearing once. Trimming pared 1 base from V and 3 bases from J, leaving 7 bases between. CDR3 length: 13 amino acids. Germline V lookup: CDR1 SGHTA, CDR2 FQGNSA. Sequencing was performed on CD4+ or CD8+ T cells sorted from blood, taken in a trial of the OX40 agonist ivuxolimab. The sequence came from an adult with an advanced solid tumor such as melanoma, head and neck, liver or kidney cancer. V usage is TRBV7-2 and J usage is TRBJ2-7; D gene unclear. CDR3 sequence: CASSLEFGYEQYF. The DNA of the CDR3 is TGTGCCAGCAGCTTAGAATTCGGCTACGAGCAGTACTTC. The whole variable domain, filled in from reference TRBV7-2 and TRBJ2-7, reads GAGVSQSPSNKVTEKGKDVELRCDPISGHTALYWYRQSLGQGLEFLIYFQGNSAPDKSGLPSDRFSAERTGGSVSTLTIQRTQQEDSAVYLCASSLEFGYEQYFGPGTRLTVT.